This entry lists 15 T cell receptor beta chains sequenced from one sample in a study of shared clonotypes between healthy human individuals. CD45RO-negative cells were positively selected for CCR7, leaving out terminally differentiated effector memory CD45RA+ cells. Libraries were prepared by immunoSEQ multiplex PCR; TCRdb keeps only in-frame clonotypes and omits some of them. The table lists about 2,200,000 clones, 93% of them singletons, with more than 1.5% in the top ten. The sequenced sample consisted of naive CD8+ T cells from PBMCs. These receptors all come from a man aged 18 to 29 in good health. Some clones in this sample may be carry-over from other donors' samples.

The V call is TRBV27, the J call TRBJ2-3, with unresolved D. CDR1 MNHEY and CDR2 SMNVEV come from the germline V gene (reference sequence). Deletions cut 5 bases from V and 2 bases from J, with 14 bases between. The CDR3 length is 15 residues. This CDR3 reads CASSPYIRPTDTQYF. CDR3 DNA: TGTGCCAGCAGTCCCTACATCCGTCCCACAGATACGCAGTATTTT.

The chain is built from TRBV9 and TRBJ1-4; 7 nucleotides align to TRBD1. CDR3 length equals 16 residues. Germline V gene data show CDR1 as SGDLS and CDR2 as YYNGEE. Trimming removed 3 bases from V and 4 bases from J; junction bases left unmatched: 9. In nucleotides, the CDR3 is TGTGCCAGCAGCGGTGACAGGGAGTCGTATAATGAAAAACTGTTTTTT. It specifies CASSGDRESYNEKLFF.

In regard to this clone: Other DNA sequences from this sample encode an identical CDR3 as well. The chain has TRBV6-5 and TRBJ2-1; TRBD2 matches 8 bases. The V gene end was trimmed by 5 bases and the J gene end by 0 bases; junction bases not matched to a gene: 3. The germline V gene has CDR1 MNHEY and CDR2 SVGAGI. The length of the CDR3 is 15 residues. Here the CDR3 reads CASSTGTSSYNEQFF. The CDR3 DNA reads as TGTGCCAGCAGTACCGGGACTAGCTCCTACAATGAGCAGTTCTTC.

V is TRBV11-2 and J is TRBJ2-4, with D unclear. From germline, CDR1 is SGHAT and CDR2 FQNNGV. Trimming removed 1 base from V and 7 bases from J, with 14 bases in between. CDR3 length: 15 residues. CDR3 region: CASSLAPLRGNIQYF. DNA for the CDR3: TGTGCCAGCAGCTTAGCCCCACTCCGCGGTAACATTCAGTACTTC.

The chain joins TRBV2 to TRBJ2-7; 8 bases match TRBD1. The CDR3 length is 14 residues. CDR1 SNHLY and CDR2 FYNNEI come from the germline V gene. J was trimmed by 5 bases and V by 5 bases; bases with no gene match: 8. The CDR3 sequence: CASSKDREFHEQYF. CDR3 DNA sequence: TGTGCCAGCAGTAAGGACAGGGAGTTCCACGAGCAGTACTTC.

CDR3: CASSLAVGDEQFF. For the CDR3, the DNA is TGTGCCAGCAGCTTAGCGGTCGGGGATGAGCAGTTCTTC. This chain connects TRBV11-3 to TRBJ2-1; D is perhaps TRBD2 (5 bases). This CDR3 region has 13 residues. CDR1 SGHNT and CDR2 YENEEA come from the germline V gene. V shed 1 base and J shed 8 bases, with 9 bases lying between them.

CDR3 in DNA: TGTGCCAGCAGCGAGGAGGCTAGCGGGACCTACCAAGAGACCCAGTACTTC. Its translation is CASSEEASGTYQETQYF. The chain recombines TRBV7-9 with TRBJ2-5; 9 bases map to TRBD2. Germline V lookup: CDR1 SEHNR, CDR2 FQNEAQ (reference sequence). The CDR3 is 17 residues long. V shed 5 bases, J shed 0 bases, and the junction held 10 bases outside the gene matches.

The rearrangement joins TRBV6-6 to TRBJ1-2; TRBD1 agrees at 8 bases. The CDR3 runs to 13 residues. Germline values: CDR1 MNHNY, CDR2 SVGAGI (reference sequence). Unmatched junction bases numbered 6, after V lost 5 bases and J lost 7 bases. CDR3 coding DNA: TGTGCCAGCAGTACCGGACAGGGAGCTGGCTACACCTTC. It specifies CASSTGQGAGYTF.

This chain joins TRBV9 and TRBJ1-1; D gene uncertain. The germline V gene has CDR1 SGDLS and CDR2 YYNGEE. This CDR3 contains 17 residues. Trimming took off 3 bases at V and 0 bases at J, with 18 bases between the two ends. CDR3 sequence: CASSAYQRAGMNTEAFF. Here the CDR3 DNA reads TGTGCCAGCAGCGCCTACCAAAGGGCGGGTATGAACACTGAAGCTTTCTTT.

The CDR3 region is CASSWGTVSYEQYF. CDR3 sequence (DNA): TGTGCCAGCAGCTGGGGGACAGTTTCCTACGAGCAGTACTTC. The V and J genes are TRBV5-5 and TRBJ2-7; 7 nucleotides line up with TRBD1. CDR3 size: 14 residues. CDR1 is SGHKS, CDR2 YYEKEE, per germline (reference sequence). Trimming at V came to 3 bases and at J to 1 base, leaving 4 bases not matched to a gene.

Regarding this clone: The identical CDR3 is also encoded by other nucleotide sequences in the sample. The chain links TRBV5-5 to TRBJ1-1; D is unclear. The germline gives CDR1 SGHKS, CDR2 YYEKEE (reference sequence). The CDR3 has 13 residues. The ends were cut back, 0 bases at V and 5 bases at J, with 8 bases in the middle. The DNA for the CDR3 is TGTGCCAGCAGCTTGGTACGCGGGACTGAAGCTTTCTTT. Translation gives CASSLVRGTEAFF.

This clone has more than one count but fewer than ten. The rearrangement links TRBV6-6 to TRBJ1-1, with a possible D match to TRBD1 (6 bases). The germline CDR1 and CDR2 sequences are MNHNY and SVGAGI (reference sequence). The CDR3 loop spans 14 amino acids. The ends were cut back, 7 bases at V and 4 bases at J, with 16 bases in the middle. The CDR3 reads CASIPTGSITEAFF. As DNA, the CDR3 is TGTGCCAGCATCCCGACAGGCTCAATCACTGAAGCTTTCTTT.

The chain uses TRBV9 and TRBJ2-5, with 9 bases fitting TRBD2. The germline V gene encodes CDR1 SGDLS and CDR2 YYNGEE. The CDR3 sequence is 16 residues long. Unmatched junction bases numbered 11, after V lost 4 bases and J lost 4 bases. CDR3 in amino acids: CASSPLGLAGLETQYF. The CDR3 DNA is TGTGCCAGCAGCCCACTAGGCCTAGCGGGACTAGAGACCCAGTACTTC. The full variable domain, its missing parts supplied by reference TRBV9 and TRBJ2-5, is DSGVTQTPKHLITATGQRVTLRCSPRSGDLSVYWYQQSLDQGLQFLIQYYNGEERAKGNILERFSAQQFPDLHSELNLSSLELGDSALYFCASSPLGLAGLETQYFGPGTRLLVL.

A remark on this clone: Other nucleotide sequences from this sample produce the same CDR3. This chain links TRBV28 with TRBJ2-7; D gene ambiguous. This CDR3 has 13 residues. Trimming took off 2 bases at V and 7 bases at J, with 12 bases between the two ends. CDR1 MDHEN and CDR2 SYDVKM come from the germline V gene. The CDR3 spells CASSLGRLSEQYF. Written as DNA, the CDR3 is TGTGCCAGCAGTTTAGGCAGGCTATCTGAGCAGTACTTC.

V gene TRBV2 combines with J gene TRBJ2-2; a possible D gene is TRBD2 (6 bases). V was shortened by 2 bases and J by 5 bases, with 18 bases between the two germline ends. This CDR3 comprises 17 residues. Germline values: CDR1 SNHLY, CDR2 FYNNEI. The CDR3 spells CASSEPARDSSTGELFF. The CDR3 DNA is TGTGCCAGCAGTGAACCCGCCCGGGACTCCTCGACCGGGGAGCTGTTTTTT.